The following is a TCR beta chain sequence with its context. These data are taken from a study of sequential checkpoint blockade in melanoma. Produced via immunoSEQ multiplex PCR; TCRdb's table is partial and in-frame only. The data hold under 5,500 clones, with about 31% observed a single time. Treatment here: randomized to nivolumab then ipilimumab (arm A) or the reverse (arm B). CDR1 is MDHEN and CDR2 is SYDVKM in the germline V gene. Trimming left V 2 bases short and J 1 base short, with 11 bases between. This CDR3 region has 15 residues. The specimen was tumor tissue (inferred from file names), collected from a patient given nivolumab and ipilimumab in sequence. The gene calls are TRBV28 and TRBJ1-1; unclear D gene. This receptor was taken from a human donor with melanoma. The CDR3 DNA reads TGTGCCAGCAGTTTAGTGGACCACCCGAACACTGAAGCTTTCTTT. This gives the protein CASSLVDHPNTEAFF.